One sample yielded the 19 T cell receptor beta chains listed below, sequenced in a study of CXCR3-negative and CXCR3-positive naive CD8 T cells. Their antigens are not known. Study findings and constraints: CXCR3-positive naive cells had more hydrophobic TRB CDR3s than CXCR3-negative naive cells.

The TRB libraries of cDNA were built by UMI-labeled 5' RACE. TCRdb re-called the 5' RACE reads and catalogs CDR3 proteins one per entry, DNA excluded. The table for this sample gives tens of thousands of distinct CDR3 sequences. Sequenced: naive CXCR3+ CD8+ T cells from blood. Subset specified: CD45RO-CCR7+CD27+CD95- naive CD8+ T cells expressing CXCR3 (TNR3+). Every receptor here comes from a human donor in good health. Some clones in this sample may be carry-over from other donors' samples.

V usage is TRBV7-2 and J usage is TRBJ2-7. Germline V gene data show CDR1 as SGHTA and CDR2 as FQGNSA. The CDR3 totals 12 residues. The CDR3 protein is CASSLGYYEQYF.

This chain joins TRBV3-1 and TRBJ2-2; there is no DNA to check the TCRdb D call of TRBD2. This CDR3 region has 15 residues. Germline CDR1 LGHDT, CDR2 YNNKEL (reference sequence). The CDR3 sequence: CASSQDGVAGEELFF.

The chain employs TRBV6-5 and TRBJ2-1; the D gene TCRdb calls, TRBD2, cannot be checked with no DNA. CDR1 and CDR2 from the germline V gene are MNHEY and SVGAGI. The length of the CDR3 is 18 residues. This CDR3 reads CASSYSQLAGSDSNEQFF.

CDR3 protein: CASSVLGKNIQYF. The chain employs TRBV28 and TRBJ2-4. Per the germline V gene, CDR1 is MDHEN and CDR2 is SYDVKM. The CDR3 runs 13 residues.

The CDR3 is CASSLGLSVQETQYF. V usage is TRBV7-6 and J usage is TRBJ2-5. This CDR3 spans 15 amino acids. Germline V gene sequence: CDR1 SGHVS, CDR2 FNYEAQ.

The chain recombines TRBV14 with TRBJ2-1. CDR1 is SGHDN, CDR2 FVKESK, per germline. CDR3 length: 13 amino acids. CDR3 sequence reads: CASSQAWGNEQFF.

J is TRBJ2-7 and V is TRBV27; the TCRdb call, TRBD1, lacks DNA for checking. The CDR3 length is 13 residues. Germline V gene lookup returns CDR1 MNHEY and CDR2 SMNVEV (reference sequence). The CDR3 sequence: CASSSGKIYEQYF.

The chain joins TRBV7-9 to TRBJ1-1; TCRdb gives TRBD1 as the D gene, but with no DNA this cannot be confirmed. This CDR3 comprises 15 residues. Germline CDR1 SEHNR, CDR2 FQNEAQ (reference sequence). CDR3 in amino acids: CASSSSIRGDTEAFF.

The chain is built from TRBV14 and TRBJ2-1; TCRdb's assignment of TRBD2 cannot be checked, as there is no DNA. The CDR3 has 13 residues. Germline V CDR1 and CDR2: SGHDN, FVKESK. The CDR3 region is CASSQGAQARQFF.

V and J are TRBV4-1 and TRBJ2-7; no DNA is available, so the TRBD1 call from TCRdb remains unchecked. Per germline, CDR1 MGHRA and CDR2 YSYEKL. The CDR3 extends over 15 amino acids. Here the CDR3 reads CASSQTTASSYEQYF.

CDR3 sequence reads: CASSPGNTGELFF. The chain recombines TRBV12-3 or TRBV12-4 with TRBJ2-2. The CDR3 spans 13 residues.

The chain couples TRBV28 to TRBJ1-1; the D gene TCRdb calls, TRBD1, cannot be checked with no DNA. Germline CDR1 reads MDHEN; CDR2 reads SYDVKM. This CDR3 contains 14 residues. The CDR3 region is CASEPRTANTEAFF.

The V and J genes are TRBV7-9 and TRBJ2-7; checking the TCRdb D call of TRBD1 is not possible without DNA. This CDR3 comprises 16 residues. The germline V gene encodes CDR1 SEHNR and CDR2 FQNEAQ (reference sequence). CDR3 residues: CASSFPRRDASYEQYF.

The chain is built from TRBV20-1 and TRBJ2-1. This CDR3 has 12 residues. The germline V gene encodes CDR1 DFQATT and CDR2 SNEGSKA (reference sequence). This CDR3 is CSASRFDNEQFF.

This chain links TRBV4-1 with TRBJ2-3. The CDR3 has 17 residues. The germline CDR1 and CDR2 sequences are MGHRA and YSYEKL. The CDR3 protein is CASSQEGFRLRTDTQYF.

The chain uses TRBV6-5 and TRBJ1-6; TCRdb indicates TRBD1, and absent DNA this call remains unverified. CDR3 length: 15 amino acids. In germline, CDR1 is MNHEY, CDR2 SVGAGI. The CDR3 here is CASRATGAKREALHF.

The chain uses TRBV2 and TRBJ1-5. Per germline, CDR1 SNHLY and CDR2 FYNNEI. CDR3 length: 14 residues. CDR3: CASSEGSPNQPQHF. Complete variable domain (other parts from reference TRBV2 and TRBJ1-5): EPEVTQTPSHQVTQMGQEVILRCVPISNHLYFYWYRQILGQKVEFLVSFYNNEISEKSEIFDDQFSVERPDGSNFTLKIRSTKLEDSAMYFCASSEGSPNQPQHFGDGTRLSIL.

The chain has TRBV28 and TRBJ1-5; the TCRdb D gene call, TRBD1, has no DNA to confirm it. The CDR3 totals 14 residues. Germline values: CDR1 MDHEN, CDR2 SYDVKM. CDR3 amino acids: CASSFRGFNQPQHF.

This chain uses TRBV28 with TRBJ1-2; the D call of TRBD1 rests on TCRdb alone, since no DNA is present to check it. This CDR3 spans 14 amino acids. Germline assignment: CDR1 MDHEN and CDR2 SYDVKM. The CDR3 sequence: CASSLRGQNYGYTF.